The entry below describes one TCR beta chain. Its target is unknown. After removal of 4 bases from V and 5 bases from J, the junction contained 2 bases not matched to a gene. Germline-derived CDR1 and CDR2 are DFQATT and SNEGSKA (reference sequence). The CDR3 covers 13 residues. The data are from a study of response to subunit inactivated influenza vaccine. Notes on the study in general: Only a handful of new T cells, the authors suggested, are recruited with each seasonal influenza vaccination.

TCRdb re-called the RT-PCR reads with MiXCR, one entry per CDR3 protein. Seen here are around 480,000 distinct CDR3 sequences, more than 15% observed once, and the top ten hold less than 4%. The source of this sequence is a man between 50 and 70 years old who received an inactivated influenza vaccine. The source was CD4+ T cells sorted from PBMCs, collected less than 30 months after vaccination. The gene calls are TRBV20-1 and TRBJ2-1, with 10 bases identical to TRBD2. The CDR3 DNA reads TGCAGTGCTATAGGACTAGCGGACAATGAGCAGTTCTTC. This sequence encodes CSAIGLADNEQFF.